This T cell receptor (beta chain) is from a study of T cell repertoires in cytomegalovirus infection (dated by TCRdb to the late 2010s). About the investigation overall: The peptide stimulations were aimed at well-studied HLA-B-restricted epitopes as well as recently identified HLA-C-restricted CMV epitopes, whose presentation resists viral immunomodulation. Donor HLA type was relevant to the analysis, because carriage of CMV infection together with the matching HLA type was indicated by public TCR beta signatures.

Notes on this clonotype: It has no known antigen specificity. It has no much larger one-base neighbor in the sample; base qualities were not kept.

Results and caveats for the whole study, not just this receptor: In the ex vivo response, HLA-C-restricted CMV-specific TCR beta clonotypes were dominant, and in two of eight donors the single most frequent clonotype came from this HLA-C-restricted group. In both this cohort and an independent cohort of 350 to 400 donors, the cumulative frequency of public TCR beta family members distinguished carriers of CMV infection plus the relevant HLA type.

CDR1 and CDR2, looked up from the germline V gene (reference sequence), are MNHNY and SVGAGI. The CDR3 contains 15 residues, cysteine and phenylalanine counted. Solely the CDR3 DNA is kept, with 45 bases framed from the first base. V and J are trimmed by 6 bases and 7 bases, and the gene matches miss 12 bases of the junction. The sample's treatment or condition, from its label and the paper: in vitro stimulation with specific CMV peptide epitopes to enrich CMV-specific T cells. Sequenced on an Illumina HiSeq 1500. The public reads were run again by TCRdb, first through fastp at Q25 and then through MiXCR, and only productive beta chains were kept. Under each unique CDR3 protein, matching rows form one entry showing the most common genes and DNA. A total of 830,000 or so distinct CDR3 sequences appear in this sample, approximately 30% of them only once. Around 12% of the sample comes from the top ten.

This specimen consisted of cultured CD8+ T cells from PBMCs, obtained from culture after CMV antigen stimulation. The clonotype comes from a human donor in good health (CMV status not recorded). Some clones in this sample may be carry-over from other donors' samples. This receptor chain uses TRBV6-6 and TRBJ2-1; TRBD1 matches 7 bases in the middle. The nucleotide sequence is given as TGTGCCAGCAGGACCCCCGGGACAGCTCTAAATGAGCAGTTCTTC. This gives the protein CASRTPGTALNEQFF.